This is a list of T cell receptor beta chains from one sample in a study of cytomegalovirus exposure and HLA in healthy donors. The protocol was immunoSEQ multiplex PCR, while the TCRdb copy is restricted to in-frame clones and leaves out a portion. Of tens of thousands of clones listed, around 70% were seen once; the top ten hold 8.5% to 14%. The sample consisted of PBMCs. The source is a middle-aged woman in good health and CMV-seropositive. Both conserved end residues are part of each CDR3. Fields, in order: V gene, CDR3 protein.

v_gene: TRBV27
CDR3aa: CASSLAGGFTDTQYF

v_gene: TRBV7-9
CDR3aa: CASSLGLGGMNTEAFF

v_gene: TRBV6-1
CDR3aa: CASNPRGSLQETQYF

v_gene: TRBV28
CDR3aa: CASSSHDLNTEAFF

v_gene: TRBV5-1
CDR3aa: CASSSDRARGEQYF

v_gene: TRBV27
CDR3aa: CASSTPGTGYTEAFF

v_gene: TRBV6-6
CDR3aa: CASSPGGGEAFF

v_gene: TRBV19
CDR3aa: CASSIVAGARRRAGGELFF

v_gene: TRBV7-2
CDR3aa: CASSLGGQGNTEAFF

v_gene: TRBV5-1
CDR3aa: CASSLTSTDTQYF

v_gene: TRBV7-9
CDR3aa: CASSFQTPGHFYEQYF

v_gene: TRBV15
CDR3aa: CATSRSKSSYNEQFF

v_gene: TRBV9
CDR3aa: CASSQGGFNQPQHF

v_gene: TRBV29-1
CDR3aa: CSARTQGNTEAFF

v_gene: TRBV5-1
CDR3aa: CASSWDSRAGELFF

v_gene: TRBV2
CDR3aa: CASRGPGNTIYF

v_gene: TRBV28
CDR3aa: CASSSHRVSEQFF

v_gene: TRBV5-1
CDR3aa: CASSLAVGGIYEQYF

v_gene: TRBV7-9
CDR3aa: CASSQLDSLYEQYF

v_gene: TRBV6-1
CDR3aa: CASSRSRTTEAFF

v_gene: TRBV6-1
CDR3aa: CASSEWWDTDQETQYF

v_gene: TRBV7-2
CDR3aa: CASSPPHGGTQYF

v_gene: TRBV10-3
CDR3aa: CAISEGQYNEKLFF

v_gene: TRBV4-3
CDR3aa: CASSQDRYSSNRGYDEQYF

v_gene: TRBV27
CDR3aa: CASSPLADQETQYF

v_gene: TRBV11-2
CDR3aa: CASSPTGYLAHGQPQHF

v_gene: TRBV7-2
CDR3aa: CASSLVGRDYEQYF

v_gene: TRBV28
CDR3aa: CASSGKGQGNNEQFF

v_gene: TRBV28
CDR3aa: CASSLYGQYDTEAFF

v_gene: TRBV7-9
CDR3aa: CASSLAPGNTEAFF

v_gene: TRBV29-1
CDR3aa: CSAPQEGVYNEQFF

v_gene: TRBV5-1
CDR3aa: CASSPLAGGYNEQFF

v_gene: TRBV7-8
CDR3aa: CASSRHRGSNYEQYF

v_gene: TRBV9
CDR3aa: CASTRTEDSYNEQFF

v_gene: TRBV19
CDR3aa: CASSSMSSGMREQYF

v_gene: TRBV9
CDR3aa: CASSLDGQGSGYTF

v_gene: TRBV30
CDR3aa: CAWSLGGSLSNEQFF

v_gene: TRBV7-3
CDR3aa: CASSLGGANTGELFF

v_gene: TRBV5-1
CDR3aa: CASSYRDRGTDTQYF

v_gene: TRBV5-1
CDR3aa: CASSLRTDNGYTF

v_gene: TRBV10-2
CDR3aa: CASSEATGDEKLFF

v_gene: TRBV10-3
CDR3aa: CAINRGDIGSPLHF

v_gene: TRBV13
CDR3aa: CASSSRQALNTEAFF

v_gene: TRBV7-9
CDR3aa: CASSFKPPMQGTDTQYF

v_gene: TRBV7-9
CDR3aa: CASSLADRINEKLFF

v_gene: TRBV29-1
CDR3aa: CSVGTDRTYEQYF

v_gene: TRBV28
CDR3aa: CASSSGQGATYGYTF